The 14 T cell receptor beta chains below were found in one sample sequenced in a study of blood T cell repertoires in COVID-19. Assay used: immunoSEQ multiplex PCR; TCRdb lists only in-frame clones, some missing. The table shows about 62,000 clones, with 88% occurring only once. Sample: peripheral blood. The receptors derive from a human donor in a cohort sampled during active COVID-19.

In DNA, the CDR3 is TGTGCCAGCAGTGACAAGTTGGAGAGCCCTGAAGCTTTCTTT. This encodes CASSDKLESPEAFF. V gene TRBV6-1 combines with J gene TRBJ1-1, with D hard to call. V lost 3 bases to trimming and J lost 6 bases, with 14 bases between them. The CDR3 runs to 14 residues. Germline V lookup: CDR1 MNHNS, CDR2 SASEGT.

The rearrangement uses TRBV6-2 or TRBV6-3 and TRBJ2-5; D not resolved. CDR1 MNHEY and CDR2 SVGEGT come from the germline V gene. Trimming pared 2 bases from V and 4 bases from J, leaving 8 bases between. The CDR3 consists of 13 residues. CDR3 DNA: TGTGCCAGCAGTTACAGTCTAATAGAGACCCAGTACTTC. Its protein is CASSYSLIETQYF.

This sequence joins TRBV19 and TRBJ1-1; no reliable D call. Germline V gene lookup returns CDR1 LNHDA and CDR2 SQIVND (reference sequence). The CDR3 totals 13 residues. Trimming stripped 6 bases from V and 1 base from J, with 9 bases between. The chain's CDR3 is CASRDWTNTEAFF. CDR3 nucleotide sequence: TGTGCCAGTAGGGACTGGACGAACACTGAAGCTTTCTTT.

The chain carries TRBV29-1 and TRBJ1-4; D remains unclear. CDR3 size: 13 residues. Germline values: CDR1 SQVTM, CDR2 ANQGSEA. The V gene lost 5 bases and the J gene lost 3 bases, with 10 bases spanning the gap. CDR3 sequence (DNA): TGCAGCGTTATTGATGAGGCTAATGAAAAACTGTTTTTT. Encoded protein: CSVIDEANEKLFF.

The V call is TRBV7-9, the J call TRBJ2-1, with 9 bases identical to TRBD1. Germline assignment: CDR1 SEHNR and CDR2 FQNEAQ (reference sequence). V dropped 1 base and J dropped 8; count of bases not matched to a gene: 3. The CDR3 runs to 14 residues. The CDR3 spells CASSLGRTGDEQFF. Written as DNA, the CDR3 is TGTGCCAGCAGCTTAGGTAGGACAGGGGATGAGCAGTTCTTC.

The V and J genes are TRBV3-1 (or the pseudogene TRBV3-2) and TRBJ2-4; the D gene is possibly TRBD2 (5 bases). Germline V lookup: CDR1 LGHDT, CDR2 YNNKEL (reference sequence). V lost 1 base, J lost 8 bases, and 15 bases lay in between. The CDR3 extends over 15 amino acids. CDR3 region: CASSQGMGSGYIQYF. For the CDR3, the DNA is TGTGCCAGCAGCCAAGGGATGGGGTCGGGGTACATTCAGTACTTC.

The CDR3 coding sequence is TGTGCCAGCAGCCCGACAGGGGACACTGAAGCTTTCTTT. Translation: CASSPTGDTEAFF. The V gene is TRBV9, the J gene TRBJ1-1, with 8 positions matching TRBD1. Germline trimming cut 4 bases from V and 3 bases from J; bases unmatched to any gene: 2. The CDR3 extends over 13 amino acids. CDR1 and CDR2 from the germline V gene are SGDLS and YYNGEE.

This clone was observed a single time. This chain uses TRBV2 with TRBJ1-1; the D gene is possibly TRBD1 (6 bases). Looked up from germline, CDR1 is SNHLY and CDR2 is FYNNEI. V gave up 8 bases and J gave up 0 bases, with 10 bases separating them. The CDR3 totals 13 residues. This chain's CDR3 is CASRTDLNTEAFF. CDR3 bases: TGTGCCAGCCGGACAGATTTGAACACTGAAGCTTTCTTT.

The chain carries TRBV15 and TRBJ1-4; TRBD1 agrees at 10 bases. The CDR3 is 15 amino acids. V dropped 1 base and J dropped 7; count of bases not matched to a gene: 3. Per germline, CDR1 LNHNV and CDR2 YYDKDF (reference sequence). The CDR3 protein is CATSRGGTGAEKLFF. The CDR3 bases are TGTGCCACCAGCAGAGGTGGGACAGGGGCTGAAAAACTGTTTTTT.

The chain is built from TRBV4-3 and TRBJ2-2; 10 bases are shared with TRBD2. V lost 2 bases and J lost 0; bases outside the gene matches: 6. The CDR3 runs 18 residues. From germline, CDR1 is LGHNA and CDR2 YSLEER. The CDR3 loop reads CASSQLLAGGPNTGELFF. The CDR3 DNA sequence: TGCGCCAGCAGCCAACTTTTAGCGGGGGGCCCGAACACCGGGGAGCTGTTTTTT.

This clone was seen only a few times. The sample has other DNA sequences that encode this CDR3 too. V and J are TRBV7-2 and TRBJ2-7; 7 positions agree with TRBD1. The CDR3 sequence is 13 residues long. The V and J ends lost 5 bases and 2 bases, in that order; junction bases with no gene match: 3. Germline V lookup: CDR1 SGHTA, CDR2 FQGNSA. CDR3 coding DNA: TGTGCCAGCAGCCCCCAGGGGGCCTACGAGCAGTACTTC. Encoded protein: CASSPQGAYEQYF.

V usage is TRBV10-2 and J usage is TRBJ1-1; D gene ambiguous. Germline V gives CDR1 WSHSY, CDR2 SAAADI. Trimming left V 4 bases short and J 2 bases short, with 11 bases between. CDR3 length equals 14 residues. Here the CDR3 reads CASSAAGPNTEAFF. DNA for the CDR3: TGCGCCAGCAGTGCTGCAGGCCCAAACACTGAAGCTTTCTTT.

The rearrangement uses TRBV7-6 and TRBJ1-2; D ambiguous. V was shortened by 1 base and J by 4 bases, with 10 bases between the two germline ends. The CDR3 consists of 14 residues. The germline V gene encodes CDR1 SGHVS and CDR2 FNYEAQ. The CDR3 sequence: CASSLDRALYGYTF. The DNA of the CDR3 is TGTGCCAGCAGCTTAGATCGCGCCCTCTATGGCTACACCTTC.

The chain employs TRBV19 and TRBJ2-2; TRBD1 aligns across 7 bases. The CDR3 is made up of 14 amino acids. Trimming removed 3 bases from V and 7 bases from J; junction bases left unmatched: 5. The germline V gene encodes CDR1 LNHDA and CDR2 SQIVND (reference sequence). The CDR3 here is CASSITGVNGELFF. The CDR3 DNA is TGTGCCAGTAGTATTACAGGGGTGAACGGGGAGCTGTTTTTT. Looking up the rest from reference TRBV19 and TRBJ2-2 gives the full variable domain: DGGITQSPKYLFRKEGQNVTLSCEQNLNHDAMYWYRQDPGQGLRLIYYSQIVNDFQKGDIAEGYSVSREKKESFPLTVTSAQKNPTAFYLCASSITGVNGELFFGEGSRLTVL.